This T cell receptor (beta chain) was captured in a study of beta chain features in type 1 diabetes. General observations from the study: There was no resolution here of whether HLA type influences TCRB rearrangement. In all four CD4+ subsets, TCRB CDR3 length was significantly, moderately reduced in type 1 diabetes.

This clone has more than one count but fewer than ten. Its antigen remains unknown. Distinct nucleotide sequences in the sample also encode this CDR3. The CDR3 length is 13 residues. Per the germline V gene, CDR1 is SEHNR and CDR2 is FQNEAQ (reference sequence). Trimming shortened V by 3 bases and J by 4 bases, and 7 bases separated the two germline ends. Cell sorting via CD45RO/CCR7/CD25/CD127/CD95/CD27 was performed to obtain CD4+ naive, central memory, regulatory and stem cell-like memory cells. The isolated RNA, all of it, was reverse transcribed, so expressed TCRB transcripts were what got sequenced. The data were produced by immunoSEQ multiplex PCR, yet TCRdb's version contains in-frame clones alone and is incomplete. Found here are some 640,000 clones, over 11% of them singletons; the top ten hold 0.035% to 0.045%.

The sequence was collected from a man younger than 30 with type 1 diabetes. The rearrangement uses TRBV7-9 and TRBJ1-5; D is unresolved. The sample consisted of naive CD4+ T cells from blood. CDR3 loop: CASSFGSNQPQHF. The CDR3 DNA reads as TGTGCCAGCAGCTTCGGGTCTAATCAGCCCCAGCATTTT.